Listed below are T cell receptor beta chains from one sample, sequenced in a study of control samples from healthy donors and cancer patients. Clones were sequenced by immunoSEQ multiplex PCR, and TCRdb holds only the in-frame ones, with some missing. The profile shows about 96,000 clones, just over 90% of them singletons. The sample was blood. These receptors originate from a man younger than 35 in good health. The CDR3 runs from the conserved cysteine through the conserved F or W. A D gene is named only where the DNA matches it firmly. For some rows the clone size is stated as once, few or many, or as a class when expanded; others skip it.

V,size,D,J,DNA,CDR3
TRBV7-2,few,-,TRBJ2-3,TGTGCCAGCAGCTTAATGCCAGATACGCAGTATTTT,CASSLMPDTQYF
TRBV6-5,once,-,TRBJ1-6,TGTGCCAGCAGCTTATATAGCTCCTATAATTCACCCCTCCACTTT,CASSLYSSYNSPLHF
TRBV6-5,-,TRBD1,TRBJ1-5,TGTGCCAGCAGTAAGGGACAGAGTAGCAATCAGCCCCAGCATTTT,CASSKGQSSNQPQHF
TRBV19,-,TRBD2,TRBJ2-5,TGTGCCAGTAGTCCGTCTAGCGGGAGGGCCATAAGCTTAAAGACCCAGTACTTC,CASSPSSGRAISLKTQYF
TRBV20-1,-,-,TRBJ2-1,TGCAGTGCTAGTGGGGTCGGGAGCTCCTACAATGAGCAGTTCTTC,CSASGVGSSYNEQFF
TRBV5-5,-,TRBD1,TRBJ2-3,TGTGCCAGCAGCTTGGCCTGGGGGACAGGGGGCACAGATACGCAGTATTTT,CASSLAWGTGGTDTQYF
TRBV25-1,-,-,TRBJ1-1,TGTGCCAGCAGTGAAACCGGGGTGAACACTGAAGCTTTCTTT,CASSETGVNTEAFF
TRBV4-1,-,TRBD2,TRBJ2-1,TGCGCCAGCGGGCGGGGAAGCGGGGGGGCATCCTACAATGAGCAGTTCTTC,CASGRGSGGASYNEQFF
TRBV28,-,TRBD1,TRBJ2-7,TGTGCCAGCAGTTCCCCACAGGGGACCTACGAGCAGTACTTC,CASSSPQGTYEQYF
TRBV7-7,-,-,TRBJ2-5,TGTGCTAGCAGCTTAGGCCGGCTTGTTCGGGGGGAGACCCAGTACTTC,CASSLGRLVRGETQYF
TRBV11-2,-,-,TRBJ1-1,TGTGCCAGCAGCTTTGCCCCTGTTGCGTCGGGTTATGAAGCTTTCTTT,CASSFAPVASGYEAFF
TRBV29-1,-,-,TRBJ1-2,TGCAGCGTTGAAGATCGGAGGACTTTCTATGGCTACACCTTC,CSVEDRRTFYGYTF
TRBV7-9,-,-,TRBJ1-2,TGTGCCAGCACCTCCGGGGACGGGGAAACACCTTATGGCTACACCTTC,CASTSGDGETPYGYTF
TRBV29-1,once,-,TRBJ2-2,TGCAGCGTTGAAGTCGGGGGGCGCGGCTCATCCGGGGAGCTGTTTTTT,CSVEVGGRGSSGELFF
TRBV7-6,-,-,TRBJ2-1,TGTGCCAGCAGATCGGGGTACAATGAGCAGTTCTTC,CASRSGYNEQFF
TRBV5-4,-,-,TRBJ1-2,TGTGCCAGCAGCCTTACCTCGGGGCGAAACTATGGCTACACCTTC,CASSLTSGRNYGYTF
TRBV19,-,-,TRBJ2-1,TGTGCCAGTAGTATACATGAGGGGCGCAATGAGCAGTTCTTC,CASSIHEGRNEQFF
TRBV3-1/TRBV3-2,-,-,TRBJ2-7,TGTGCCACCTCAGGGACCGGGACTTCCCTCGAGCAGTACTTC,CATSGTGTSLEQYF
TRBV28,-,TRBD1,TRBJ1-2,TGTGCCAGCAGTCCTGTGCCGGGACAGGGAAATGGCTACACCTTC,CASSPVPGQGNGYTF
TRBV27,-,-,TRBJ1-2,TGTGCCAGCTTGCACCCTGGAACGGGTGGCTACACCTTC,CASLHPGTGGYTF
TRBV6-5,-,-,TRBJ1-5,TGTGCCAGCAGAGGACAGATACATGGCAATCAGCCCCAGCATTTT,CASRGQIHGNQPQHF
TRBV18,-,TRBD1,TRBJ1-5,TGTGCCAGCTCCCCGGGACAGGGGAGAAGGCAGCCCCAGCATTTT,CASSPGQGRRQPQHF
TRBV19,few,TRBD1,TRBJ1-2,TGTGCCAGTAGTATGGGCCGGGACAGGGTCGTTAGAGGTGGCTACACCTTC,CASSMGRDRVVRGGYTF
TRBV6-6,-,-,TRBJ1-4,TGTGCCAGCAGTTACCCGGAACAGGGTTTCGGTGAAAAACTGTTTTTT,CASSYPEQGFGEKLFF
TRBV5-1,-,-,TRBJ2-5,TGCGCCAGCAGCTTGTTTCAGGGCGTGAGGGAGACCCAGTACTTC,CASSLFQGVRETQYF
TRBV4-1,few,-,TRBJ1-1,TGCGCCAGCAGCCAAGACGGGGAGACTGAAGCTTTCTTT,CASSQDGETEAFF
TRBV7-8,-,TRBD1,TRBJ1-2,TGTGCCAGCAGCTCTGGACAGGGGTCGGATGGCTACACCTTC,CASSSGQGSDGYTF
TRBV4-2,-,-,TRBJ2-5,TGTGCCAGCAGGGACCTAGGGCCCAGAGAGACCCAGTACTTC,CASRDLGPRETQYF
TRBV18,-,TRBD2,TRBJ2-1,TGTGCCAGCTCACTAGAACCGGGACTAGCGGGGGGCCTGAGGGATGAGCAGTTCTTC,CASSLEPGLAGGLRDEQFF
TRBV6-6,-,TRBD1,TRBJ1-2,TGTGCCAGCAGCGGGATACCGGACAGGAGCTACACCTTC,CASSGIPDRSYTF
TRBV20-1,once,-,TRBJ2-3,TGCAGTGCTAGTGCAGGGCCCGCCTTCACAGATACGCAGTATTTT,CSASAGPAFTDTQYF
TRBV7-6,-,-,TRBJ2-2,TGTGCCAGCAGTTCCCCTGGTGAGGTCACCGGGGAGCTGTTTTTT,CASSSPGEVTGELFF
TRBV6-5,-,TRBD1,TRBJ1-1,TGTGCCAGCACCTCAGACAGGGCAGTCACTGAAGCTTTCTTT,CASTSDRAVTEAFF
TRBV7-9,-,TRBD1,TRBJ1-3,TGTGCCAGCAGCTTATCCTCAGGGGGCTTGAACACCATATATTTT,CASSLSSGGLNTIYF
TRBV7-8,once,-,TRBJ2-7,TGTGCCAGCAGCCCTCCGGGCCACTACGAGCAGTACTTC,CASSPPGHYEQYF
TRBV5-6,-,-,TRBJ1-4,TGTGCCAGCAGCACCCTACGTCGGATTTCAACTAATGAAAAACTGTTTTTT,CASSTLRRISTNEKLFF
TRBV12-3/TRBV12-4,-,-,TRBJ1-1,TGTGCCAGCAGGATAAGGGGGAGGACTTTCTTT,CASRIRGRTFF